The clone carrying this T cell receptor (beta chain) showed up many times. The V end was cut by 5 bases, the J end by 8 bases, with 13 bases between. The length of the CDR3 is 14 residues. Germline CDR1 is SGHTA and CDR2 is FQGTGA. The data stem from a study of T cells in Graves' hyperthyroidism and ophthalmopathy. Study context: Peripheral blood was obtained at initial diagnosis, preceding any treatment.

The source of the PBMCs was 8 to 10 ml of fresh peripheral blood. From RNA transcripts, TCR beta CDR3 regions were amplified. HTBI primers were used for first-round RT-PCR of the TCR CDR3. In TCRdb, the multiplex PCR reads were re-called with MiXCR into one record per CDR3 protein. The data contain roughly 110,000 distinct CDR3 sequences, about 15% of them singletons. The origin of this receptor is a woman in her fifties or sixties with Graves' hyperthyroidism. This sequence joins TRBV7-3 and TRBJ1-6; no clear D. Sequenced: blood. The CDR3 loop is CASSRGESDSPLHF. The CDR3 DNA is TGTGCCAGCAGCAGAGGAGAAAGCGATTCACCCCTCCACTTT.